Below are 27 T cell receptor beta chains sequenced from a single sample in a study of blood T cell repertoires in COVID-19. Assay: immunoSEQ multiplex PCR; the TCRdb copy retains only in-frame clones and omits some. This sample has roughly 70,000 clones, with 85% to 90% found just once. Sequences were obtained from peripheral blood. All receptors come from a woman of 80 years or more with active COVID-19.

V and J are TRBV10-3 and TRBJ2-7; 7 nucleotides align to TRBD2. The CDR3 length is 15 residues. Germline V gene data show CDR1 as ENHRY and CDR2 as SYGVKD. The trim removed 5 bases at V and 6 bases at J, leaving 13 bases unmatched. This CDR3 is CAISPSGNEDGEQYF. The DNA of the CDR3 is TGTGCCATCAGTCCTAGCGGAAATGAGGACGGCGAGCAGTACTTC.

This clone was found a few times. V gene TRBV7-9 combines with J gene TRBJ2-7; 10 bases align to TRBD1. This CDR3 has 15 amino acids. The germline V gene encodes CDR1 SEHNR and CDR2 FQNEAQ (reference sequence). V lost 5 bases, J lost 3 bases, and 7 bases stayed unmatched. The CDR3 sequence is CASSIGQGVVYEQYF. CDR3 sequence (DNA): TGTGCCAGCAGCATAGGACAGGGGGTTGTCTACGAGCAGTACTTC.

This clone was observed once. CDR3 amino acids: CASSEARDRGFRGYTF. DNA of the CDR3: TGTGCCAGCAGTGAAGCGCGGGACAGGGGGTTTCGAGGCTACACCTTC. The V call is TRBV2, the J call TRBJ1-2, with 11 bases matching TRBD1. From germline, CDR1 is SNHLY and CDR2 FYNNEI. Trimming removed 0 bases from V and 8 bases from J; junction bases left unmatched: 8. The CDR3 runs to 16 residues.

This chain joins TRBV10-3 and TRBJ2-3; TRBD2 matches 14 bases. This CDR3 is 18 amino acids long. Germline assignment: CDR1 ENHRY and CDR2 SYGVKD. V trimming: 6 bases; J trimming: 0 bases; junction bases outside the gene matches: 8. The CDR3 reads CAIRKGTSGSSSTDTQYF. The CDR3 bases are TGTGCCATCAGGAAAGGGACTAGCGGGAGCTCTAGCACAGATACGCAGTATTTT.

J is TRBJ1-5 and V is TRBV28; 10 bases map to TRBD1. The V gene end was trimmed by 4 bases and the J gene end by 4 bases; junction bases not matched to a gene: 4. CDR3 length: 15 amino acids. Germline V CDR1 and CDR2: MDHEN, SYDVKM. CDR3 DNA: TGTGCCAGCAGTTCCGGGACAGGGGTTAATCAGCCCCAGCATTTT. Protein sequence: CASSSGTGVNQPQHF.

The gene calls are TRBV27 and TRBJ2-2, with 12 nucleotides matching TRBD1. There are 15 residues in the CDR3. The V segment lost 6 bases and the J segment 6 bases; nucleotides outside the gene matches: 5. Germline V gene lookup returns CDR1 MNHEY and CDR2 SMNVEV (reference sequence). CDR3 sequence: CASRGQGAGPGELFF. CDR3 bases: TGTGCCAGCAGGGGACAGGGGGCTGGGCCCGGGGAGCTGTTTTTT.

V usage is TRBV7-2 and J usage is TRBJ1-2; D call uncertain. The CDR3 loop spans 15 amino acids. Deletions cut 5 bases from V and 4 bases from J, with 17 bases between. CDR1 and CDR2 (germline): SGHTA, FQGNSA. The CDR3 DNA follows: TGTGCCAGCAGCCCAAGTAGCGTTCTCGGCTATGGCTACACCTTC. Protein: CASSPSSVLGYGYTF.

The chain employs TRBV11-2 and TRBJ2-3; D is perhaps TRBD2 (5 bases). The CDR3 sequence is 15 residues long. V was cut by 4 bases and J by 2 bases, with 13 bases left in between. CDR1 and CDR2 from the germline V gene are SGHAT and FQNNGV. CDR3 bases: TGTGCCAGCAGCTCCCGAGGGTATTCCACAGATACGCAGTATTTT. Protein product: CASSSRGYSTDTQYF.

V usage is TRBV10-3 and J usage is TRBJ2-7; 8 nucleotides match TRBD1. Germline V gene lookup returns CDR1 ENHRY and CDR2 SYGVKD. CDR3 length: 16 residues. The V segment lost 5 bases and the J segment 5 bases; nucleotides outside the gene matches: 14. CDR3 in DNA: TGTGCCATCAGTCGAGGCTCAGGACAGGGTTCAAACGAGCAGTACTTC. Residues: CAISRGSGQGSNEQYF.

The J gene is TRBJ2-7, the V gene TRBV19, with D uncertain. The CDR3 contains 15 residues. Trimming shortened V by 0 bases and J by 6 bases, and 15 bases separated the two germline ends. The germline V gene encodes CDR1 LNHDA and CDR2 SQIVND (reference sequence). The CDR3 loop is CASSIEGRITAEQYF. The CDR3 DNA reads as TGTGCCAGTAGTATAGAAGGCAGGATAACGGCCGAGCAGTACTTC.

This clone was recorded a few times. The chain carries TRBV5-1 and TRBJ2-5, with TRBD1 matching over 7 bases. CDR1 is SGHRS and CDR2 is YFSETQ in the germline V gene. The trim removed 0 bases at V and 0 bases at J, leaving 2 bases unmatched. The CDR3 totals 15 residues. The CDR3 nucleotides read TGCGCCAGCAGCTTGGGTGACAGGGACCAAGAGACCCAGTACTTC. Its translation: CASSLGDRDQETQYF. The full variable domain, rest sourced from reference TRBV5-1 and TRBJ2-5, is KAGVTQTPRYLIKTRGQQVTLSCSPISGHRSVSWYQQTPGQGLQFLFEYFSETQRNKGNFPGRFSGRQFSNSRSEMNVSTLELGDSALYLCASSLGDRDQETQYFGPGTRLLVL.

The chain uses TRBV30 and TRBJ2-7; D perhaps matches TRBD1 (6 bases). The germline V gene has CDR1 GTSNPN and CDR2 SVGIG (reference sequence). V lost 1 base to trimming and J lost 3 bases, with 10 bases between them. The CDR3 loop spans 13 amino acids. CDR3 loop: CAWSEGVGYEQYF. The DNA for the CDR3 is TGTGCCTGGAGTGAGGGGGTTGGCTACGAGCAGTACTTC. Full variable domain (outside the CDR3, taken from reference TRBV30 and TRBJ2-7): SQTIHQWPATLVQPVGSPLSLECTVEGTSNPNLYWYRQAAGRGLQLLFYSVGIGQISSEVPQNLSASRPQDRQFILSSKKLLLSDSGFYLCAWSEGVGYEQYFGPGTRLTVT.

The chain joins TRBV30 to TRBJ1-3, with D perhaps TRBD1 (5 bases). The CDR3 runs to 15 residues. Germline-derived CDR1 and CDR2 are GTSNPN and SVGIG (reference sequence). V was pared by 0 bases and J by 3 bases, with 12 bases between. CDR3 in amino acids: CAWSVGGANGNTIYF. CDR3 DNA: TGTGCCTGGAGTGTAGGAGGGGCTAATGGAAACACCATATATTTT.

V is TRBV5-8 and J is TRBJ2-3; D remains ambiguous. Trimming shortened V by 0 bases and J by 2 bases, and 13 bases separated the two germline ends. The CDR3 spans 16 residues. CDR1 and CDR2 (germline): SGHTS, YDEGEE. The chain's CDR3 is CASSLDGRPLTDTQYF. Written as DNA, the CDR3 is TGTGCCAGCAGCTTGGACGGCAGGCCACTCACAGATACGCAGTATTTT. The variable domain in full, completed from reference TRBV5-8 and TRBJ2-3, reads EAGVTQSPTHLIKTRGQQATLRCSPISGHTSVYWYQQALGLGLQFLLWYDEGEERNRGNFPPRFSGRQFPNYSSELNVNALELEDSALYLCASSLDGRPLTDTQYFGPGTRLTVL.

This chain connects TRBV6-5 to TRBJ1-5, with a tentative D call TRBD1 (6 bases). Trimming took off 0 bases at V and 5 bases at J, with 14 bases between the two ends. Per the germline V gene, CDR1 is MNHEY and CDR2 is SVGAGI. The CDR3 contains 16 residues. The CDR3 coding sequence is TGTGCCAGCAGTTACTCGAGAAGGGGACACGATCAGCCCCAGCATTTT. Its translation: CASSYSRRGHDQPQHF.

V gene TRBV6-2 or TRBV6-3 combines with J gene TRBJ2-7; possibly TRBD2 for D (5 bases). The germline gives CDR1 MNHEY, CDR2 SVGEGT. V was pared by 0 bases and J by 0 bases, with 12 bases between. The CDR3 totals 16 residues. CDR3 amino acids: CASSYSSGSHSYEQYF. CDR3 bases: TGTGCCAGCAGTTACTCCTCGGGGAGCCACTCCTACGAGCAGTACTTC.

This rearrangement joins TRBV6-1 to TRBJ2-2; weak D call: TRBD1 (5 bases). Trimming took 1 base from V and 3 from J, leaving 12 bases between them. CDR1 and CDR2 (germline): MNHNS, SASEGT. The CDR3 is 16 amino acids. As DNA, the CDR3 is TGTGCCAGCAGTGAAGGGGTAGGGGCTTACACCGGGGAGCTGTTTTTT. The encoded protein is CASSEGVGAYTGELFF.

The chain combines TRBV28 with TRBJ1-1; maybe TRBD1 (5 bases). Germline loops: CDR1 MDHEN, CDR2 SYDVKM. Trimming stripped 1 base from V and 2 bases from J, with 11 bases between. The CDR3 contains 15 residues. CDR3: CASSLSGQANTEAFF. For the CDR3, the DNA is TGTGCCAGCAGTTTATCAGGGCAGGCTAACACTGAAGCTTTCTTT. Combining the CDR3 with reference TRBV28 and TRBJ1-1 gives the whole variable domain DVKVTQSSRYLVKRTGEKVFLECVQDMDHENMFWYRQDPGLGLRLIYFSYDVKMKEKGDIPEGYSVSREKKERFSLILESASTNQTSMYLCASSLSGQANTEAFFGQGTRLTVV.

This rearrangement joins TRBV4-1 to TRBJ2-5; D might be TRBD2 (5 bases). V lost 0 bases and J 7 bases, leaving 12 bases between the germline ends. Germline V gene data show CDR1 as MGHRA and CDR2 as YSYEKL. The CDR3 has 14 residues. The CDR3 DNA reads as TGCGCCAGCAGCCAAGAAGGAGGACCCAGGACCCAGTACTTC. Its protein is CASSQEGGPRTQYF.

The V call is TRBV7-9, the J call TRBJ2-2; tentative D call: TRBD2 (6 bases). Per germline, CDR1 SEHNR and CDR2 FQNEAQ (reference sequence). The CDR3 is 14 amino acids. V lost 5 bases and J lost 6, with 13 bases in between. The CDR3 region has the DNA TGTGCCAGCAGCCCCCGGGCGGGGTCCGGGGAGCTGTTTTTT. Its translation: CASSPRAGSGELFF.

The chain couples TRBV18 to TRBJ2-7; D gene uncertain. This CDR3 is 14 amino acids long. V lost 0 bases and J lost 1, with 7 bases in between. CDR1 and CDR2 from the germline V gene are KGHSH and LQKENI. Written as DNA, the CDR3 is TGTGCCAGCTCACCACCGGCGGATTCCTACGAGCAGTACTTC. Residues: CASSPPADSYEQYF.

The chain combines TRBV20-1 with TRBJ1-5, with 10 bases aligning to TRBD1. Germline V gives CDR1 DFQATT, CDR2 SNEGSKA (reference sequence). The length of the CDR3 is 15 residues. Trimming removed 3 bases from V and 4 bases from J; junction bases left unmatched: 6. The CDR3 bases are TGCAGTGCTAGTGGCGGGACAGGGGAAAATCAGCCCCAGCATTTT. Translation: CSASGGTGENQPQHF.

The count of this clone is one. The genes are TRBV21-1 and TRBJ2-7; the table's D call of TRBD2 was not tested on the DNA. TRBV21-1 is a listed pseudogene. The CDR3 covers 17 residues. This CDR3 is CASSPAPAGRSSYEQYF. CDR3 bases: TGTGCCAGCAGCCCTGCCCCAGCCGGCCGGAGCTCCTACGAGCAGTACTTC.

Only one count was recorded for this clone. The rearrangement joins TRBV9 to TRBJ2-7, with 9 bases fitting TRBD2. The CDR3 is made up of 16 amino acids. The V and J ends lost 0 bases and 5 bases, in that order; junction bases with no gene match: 9. Germline V lookup: CDR1 SGDLS, CDR2 YYNGEE. CDR3 sequence (DNA): TGTGCCAGCAGCGTAGGGTCTGGCGGGAGGGCGAACGAGCAGTACTTC. Translation: CASSVGSGGRANEQYF. The full variable domain, its missing parts supplied by reference TRBV9 and TRBJ2-7, is DSGVTQTPKHLITATGQRVTLRCSPRSGDLSVYWYQQSLDQGLQFLIQYYNGEERAKGNILERFSAQQFPDLHSELNLSSLELGDSALYFCASSVGSGGRANEQYFGPGTRLTVT.

The rearrangement uses TRBV7-3 and TRBJ2-3; 9 nucleotides match TRBD1. The germline CDR1 and CDR2 sequences are SGHTA and FQGTGA. CDR3 length: 14 residues. V shed 1 base and J 4 bases; nucleotides not matched to a gene: 0. CDR3 DNA sequence: TGTGCCAGCAGCTTAAACAGGGGGCCAGATACGCAGTATTTT. As protein: CASSLNRGPDTQYF.

This clone was found once. The rearrangement joins TRBV19 to TRBJ2-1, with 8 positions matching TRBD2. Germline V gene lookup returns CDR1 LNHDA and CDR2 SQIVND (reference sequence). Trimming took 6 bases from V and 8 from J; bases not matched to a gene: 15. This CDR3 is built from 16 residues. The CDR3 here is CASSSRREAPGYEQFF. CDR3 bases: TGTGCCAGTAGCTCAAGGCGGGAGGCCCCAGGGTATGAGCAGTTCTTC.

The chain combines TRBV5-1 with TRBJ2-1, with 11 bases identical to TRBD2. The CDR3 consists of 15 residues. Germline V CDR1 and CDR2: SGHRS, YFSETQ. After removal of 4 bases from V and 4 bases from J, the junction contained 4 bases not matched to a gene. CDR3 region: CASSTRLAGYNEQFF. The CDR3, as DNA: TGCGCCAGCAGCACGAGACTAGCGGGATACAATGAGCAGTTCTTC.